This T cell receptor beta chain was identified during a study of molecular identifiers for immune sequencing clone quantification (dated by TCRdb to 2016 to 2018). About the study as a whole: In a replicate experiment, RNA from roughly 21,000 or 96,000 naive CD8 T cells was split into five aliquots, four of which were sequenced. This methods study used CD8 T cells to benchmark TCR RNA copy counting and molecular-identifier clustering-based TCR repertoire sequencing (MIDCIRS).

This clonotype has just a few counts. The antigen it recognizes is unknown. No qualities accompany the bases; no much larger clone lies one base away. Libraries of naive CD8 T cells were built from around 20,000 to 1,000,000 sorted cells, with 10%, 30% or 50% of the purified RNA used. Naive CD8 T cells, defined as CD8+CD4-CCR7+CD45RA+, were FACS-sorted into RLT Plus buffer on a BD FACSAria II. To test detection sensitivity, Jurkat RNA equivalent to roughly eleven TCR copies was spiked into samples of roughly 18,000-1,000,000 naive CD8 T cells. Enrichment of CD8 T cells was performed with RosetteSep CD8+ T Cell Enrichment Cocktail and Ficoll-Paque, after which ACK red cell lysis was carried out. The study at large found these results: Spiked-in Jurkat TCR RNA (around nine copies' worth), which is not part of the donor repertoire, was contained in the naive libraries. In CMV-specific effector cells, clones with more than 20 RNA copies accounted for over 99% of molecules, whereas in naive cells such clones accounted for under 1%. Highly expanded clone sizes could be underestimated because identical TCR molecules may share a barcode. A single cell's worth of spiked-in Jurkat TCR RNA was reported detectable even among one million naive CD8 T cells. About 3 recovered TCR RNA copies per cell were obtained by modeling, versus roughly 9.1 by digital PCR, implying a capture efficiency of about 30%. When barcode sub-clustering was not used, chimeric consensus sequences inflated TCR diversity, with chimeras reaching as high as 47%.

The germline V gene (reference sequence) gives CDR1 as SEHNR and CDR2 as FQNEAQ. V drops 5 bases and J drops 7 bases, leaving 18 bases in between. The CDR3 holds 15 amino acids from the cysteine to the phenylalanine. Just CDR3 DNA is preserved here, 45 bases in frame from base 1. The protocol used for the library was PCR. TCRdb names NextSeq 500 as the instrument used. Preparation of bulk TCR libraries followed a previously described approach, with the TCR primers listed in Table S5. Purification of total RNA was performed with the Qiagen AllPrep DNA/RNA kit. Reads from multiple sequencing runs of the same library were pooled before analysis. The published analysis was carried out like this. Reads were retained only if their TCR constant sequence matched exactly, and those retained reads were trimmed to 150 nt and grouped according to their 12-nt molecular barcodes. Reads in each barcode group were sub-clustered using a 15% Levenshtein threshold, and a quality-weighted consensus sequence was built for each RNA molecule. Non-functional sequences were filtered out, along with any lower-count sequence sitting one edit away from another sequence. Based on a fit of two negative binomial distributions, barcode sub-clusters having less than 20% of the maximum read count were discarded. TCRdb redid the processing of the public reads, applying fastp at Q25 and MiXCR, and retained in-frame beta chains. Identical CDR3 proteins give one entry, which carries the most common genes and DNA. The V and J calls were not made by the authors but by TCRdb's processing. Present in this sample are fewer than 350,000 distinct CDR3 sequences, 24% of which were seen just once. The top ten clonotypes cover around 0.76% of the sample.

The TCR comes from a human donor in good health. Some libraries in this study had Jurkat cell RNA spiked in. The sequence links TRBV7-9 to TRBJ2-1; perhaps TRBD2 is the D gene, with 5 bases matching. Sequencing was performed on naive CD8+ T cells from blood, with Jurkat cell RNA spiked in. Interpreted using the paper, the cell subset or site label stands for: FACS-sorted CD8+CD4-CCR7+CD45RA+ naive T cells. The CDR3 region reads CASSPRTLGRNEQFF. The nucleotide sequence reads as follows: TGTGCCAGCAGCCCGCGGACTCTAGGAAGGAATGAGCAGTTCTTC.